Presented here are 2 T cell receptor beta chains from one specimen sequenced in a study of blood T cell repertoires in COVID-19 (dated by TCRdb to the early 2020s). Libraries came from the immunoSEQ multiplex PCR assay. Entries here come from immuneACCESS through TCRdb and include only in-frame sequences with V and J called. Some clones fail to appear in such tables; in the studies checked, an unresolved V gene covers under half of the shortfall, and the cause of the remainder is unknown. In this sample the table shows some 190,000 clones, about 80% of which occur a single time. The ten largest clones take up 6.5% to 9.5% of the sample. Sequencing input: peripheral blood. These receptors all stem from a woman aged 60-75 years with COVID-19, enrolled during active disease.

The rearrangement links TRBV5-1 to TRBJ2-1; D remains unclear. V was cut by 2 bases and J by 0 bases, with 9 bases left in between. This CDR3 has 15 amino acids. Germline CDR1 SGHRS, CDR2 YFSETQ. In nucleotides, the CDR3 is TGCGCCAGCAGCTTCAGGTCCGGCTCCTACAATGAGCAGTTCTTC. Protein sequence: CASSFRSGSYNEQFF.

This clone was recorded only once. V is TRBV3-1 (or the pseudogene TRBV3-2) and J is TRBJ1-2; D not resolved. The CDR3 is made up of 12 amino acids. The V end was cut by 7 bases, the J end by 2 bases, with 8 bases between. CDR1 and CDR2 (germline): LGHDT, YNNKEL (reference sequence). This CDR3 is CASTRGNYGYTF. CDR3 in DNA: TGTGCCAGCACTCGAGGGAACTATGGCTACACCTTC.